Listed below are T cell receptor beta chains from one sample, sequenced in a study of control samples from healthy donors and cancer patients. Assay used: immunoSEQ multiplex PCR; TCRdb lists only in-frame clones, some missing. The sample records 98,000 or so clones, almost 85% being singletons. Material for sequencing was blood. The receptors originated from a man aged 60 to 69 in good health. Each CDR3 is given with its conserved first and last residue. D genes are given only for firm matches. Clone size is stated in some rows and not others, as once, few, many or a class when expanded.

d_call | clone_size | j_call | cdr3_length | v_call | cdr3_nt | cdr3_aa
- | - | TRBJ1-1 | 16 | TRBV9 | TGTGCCAGCAGCGTAGGGACGACGGTAGGCTACACTGAAGCTTTCTTT | CASSVGTTVGYTEAFF
- | - | TRBJ1-5 | 14 | TRBV2 | TGTGCCAGCAGTGTGGGCTATAGCAATCAGCCCCAGCATTTT | CASSVGYSNQPQHF
- | - | TRBJ1-5 | 16 | TRBV19 | TGTGCCAGTAGTAAGGGTACCAATTACGCGGGGCAGCCCCAGCATTTT | CASSKGTNYAGQPQHF
TRBD1 | - | TRBJ2-3 | 16 | TRBV6-1 | TGTGCCAGCAGTGACTGGAGGACAGGGGAAACAGATACGCAGTATTTT | CASSDWRTGETDTQYF
TRBD2 | - | TRBJ2-5 | 16 | TRBV5-1 | TGCGCCAGCAGCAGCCAGCGGGGGGCACTTCAAGAGACCCAGTACTTC | CASSSQRGALQETQYF
TRBD1 | few | TRBJ1-1 | 15 | TRBV6-4 | TGTGCCAGCAGTGAAAGTATAGGGGGCGGAATTGAAGCTTTCTTT | CASSESIGGGIEAFF
- | - | TRBJ2-2 | 15 | TRBV9 | TGTGCCAGCAGCGTAGTCACAGGGAGCACCGGGGAGCTGTTTTTT | CASSVVTGSTGELFF
- | - | TRBJ2-1 | 15 | TRBV5-4 | TGTGCCAGCACTCGGGGGGCTAGCGGCTACAATGAGCAGTTCTTC | CASTRGASGYNEQFF
- | once | TRBJ2-7 | 13 | TRBV4-2 | TGTGCCAGCAGCCACAGGGTCCCCTACGAGCAGTACTTC | CASSHRVPYEQYF
TRBD2 | - | TRBJ2-3 | 14 | TRBV6-5 | TGTGCCAGCAGTACTAGCGGGGGAACAGATACGCAGTATTTT | CASSTSGGTDTQYF
- | - | TRBJ2-5 | 15 | TRBV19 | TGTGCCAGTAGTAAAAGGGGGAACAGCCAAGAGACCCAGTACTTC | CASSKRGNSQETQYF
- | - | TRBJ1-1 | 11 | TRBV18 | TGTGCCAGCTCATCGAACACTGAAGCTTTCTTT | CASSSNTEAFF
TRBD2 | - | TRBJ2-5 | 16 | TRBV7-2 | TGTGCCAGCAGCTTAGCGGGACTAGCGGGAATTGAGACCCAGTACTTC | CASSLAGLAGIETQYF
- | - | TRBJ2-7 | 11 | TRBV10-3 | TGTGCCATTGGGACAAACTACGAGCAGTACTTC | CAIGTNYEQYF
- | - | TRBJ1-4 | 13 | TRBV7-2 | TGTGCCAGCAGCTTTGGAGGGAATGAAAAACTGTTTTTT | CASSFGGNEKLFF
- | - | TRBJ2-7 | 14 | TRBV4-1 | TGCGCCAGCAGCCAAGAAAGCAGTGGGGACGAGCAGTACTTC | CASSQESSGDEQYF
- | - | TRBJ1-2 | 17 | TRBV9 | TGTGCCAGCAGCGAGAGGCAGAGCCAGGATACTAACTATGGCTACACCTTC | CASSERQSQDTNYGYTF
TRBD1 | - | TRBJ2-2 | 16 | TRBV5-4 | TGTGCCAGCAGCCTGCTTGGACAGGGGGGGACCGGGGAGCTGTTTTTT | CASSLLGQGGTGELFF
- | medium-sized | TRBJ2-4 | 16 | TRBV9 | TGTGCCAGCAGCGTAGAGGACAGCCTGGGCGAAAACATTCAGTACTTC | CASSVEDSLGENIQYF
TRBD1 | - | TRBJ2-7 | 14 | TRBV11-2 | TGTGCCAGCAGCTTTGGGACAGGATCCTACGAGCAGTACTTC | CASSFGTGSYEQYF
TRBD1 | - | TRBJ1-5 | 16 | TRBV3-1/TRBV3-2 | TGTGCCAGCAGCCAAAATAACAGGGGGCTGGTTCAGCCCCAGCATTTT | CASSQNNRGLVQPQHF
TRBD1 | - | TRBJ1-2 | 13 | TRBV9 | TGTGCCAGCAGCGATGGGACAGGGAGGGGCTACACCTTC | CASSDGTGRGYTF
- | - | TRBJ2-7 | 12 | TRBV5-1 | TGCGCCATCCAGGGGGGCCCCTACGAGCAGTACTTC | CAIQGGPYEQYF
- | few | TRBJ1-5 | 15 | TRBV5-1 | TGCGCCAGCAGCTTGGCCGGGGAGAGGGATCAGCCCCAGCATTTT | CASSLAGERDQPQHF
- | - | TRBJ2-3 | 11 | TRBV20-1 | TGCAGTGCTGGACGGGAAGATACGCAGTATTTT | CSAGREDTQYF
- | - | TRBJ1-2 | 13 | TRBV7-9 | TGTGCCAGCAGCTTAGCTGATAACTATGGCTACACCTTC | CASSLADNYGYTF
- | - | TRBJ1-6 | 17 | TRBV30 | TGTGCCTGGAGTGTAACCGGGACGGCCGTACTGAGGTCACCCCTCCACTTT | CAWSVTGTAVLRSPLHF
TRBD1 | - | TRBJ2-3 | 14 | TRBV2 | TGTGCCAGCAGCAGGGACAGGGTAGGAGATACGCAGTATTTT | CASSRDRVGDTQYF
- | - | TRBJ1-1 | 13 | TRBV6-5 | TGTGCCAGCGAACAGGGTATCGGCACTGAAGCTTTCTTT | CASEQGIGTEAFF
TRBD1 | - | TRBJ1-4 | 14 | TRBV19 | TGTGCCAGTAGTCGTACCGGGACAGATGAAAAACTGTTTTTT | CASSRTGTDEKLFF
TRBD1 | - | TRBJ1-2 | 13 | TRBV5-8 | TGTGCCAGCAGCGCCCGACAGGGTGGAGGCTACACCTTC | CASSARQGGGYTF